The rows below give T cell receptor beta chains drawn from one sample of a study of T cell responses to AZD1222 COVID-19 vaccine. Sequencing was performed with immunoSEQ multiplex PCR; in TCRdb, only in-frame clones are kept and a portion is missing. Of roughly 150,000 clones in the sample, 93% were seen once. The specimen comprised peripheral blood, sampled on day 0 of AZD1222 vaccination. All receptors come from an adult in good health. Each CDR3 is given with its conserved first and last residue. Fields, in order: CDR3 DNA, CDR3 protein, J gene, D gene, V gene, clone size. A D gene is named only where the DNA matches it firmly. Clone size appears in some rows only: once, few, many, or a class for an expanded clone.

TGTGCCAGCAGCCCCCTCATAGCGGGAGAGGGTTCGGCAGATACGCAGTATTTT	CASSPLIAGEGSADTQYF	TRBJ2-3	TRBD2	TRBV3-1/TRBV3-2	-
TGTGCCAGCAGCCAACCGACAGGTGCCAACACTGAAGCTTTCTTT	CASSQPTGANTEAFF	TRBJ1-1	-	TRBV4-2	-
TGCAGCGTTGAGGGGGGGACAGCCTCCTACGAGCAGTACTTC	CSVEGGTASYEQYF	TRBJ2-7	-	TRBV29-1	-
TGTGCCACCACCCAGACAGCGAACTATGGCTACACCTTC	CATTQTANYGYTF	TRBJ1-2	-	TRBV24-1	-
TGTGCCAGCAGTTACTCGACCCCCTCTCGACAGACATCGTACTCTGGAAACACCATATATTTT	CASSYSTPSRQTSYSGNTIYF	TRBJ1-3	-	TRBV6-7	-
TGTGCCAGCAGCCAAGGAAGACTAGCCTTCTTCTCCTACGAGCAGTACTTC	CASSQGRLAFFSYEQYF	TRBJ2-7	TRBD2	TRBV4-2	-
TGCGCCAGCAGCTTGGGGGACAGGGACTATGGCTACACCTTC	CASSLGDRDYGYTF	TRBJ1-2	TRBD1	TRBV5-1	-
TGCGCCAGCAGCTTGGAAGGGAGCACGAATGGCTACACCTTC	CASSLEGSTNGYTF	TRBJ1-2	-	TRBV5-1	once
TGTGCCAGCAGTTACGTCGGAGAAGAGACCCAGTACTTC	CASSYVGEETQYF	TRBJ2-5	-	TRBV6-2/TRBV6-3	once
TGTGCCAGCAGTGAAGTGGGGGGATTTGGACAGCTAAATCAGCCCCAGCATTTT	CASSEVGGFGQLNQPQHF	TRBJ1-5	-	TRBV6-4	few
TGTGCCACTTCGACAGGGGGCGCCTTCGGGGAGCTGTTTTTT	CATSTGGAFGELFF	TRBJ2-2	TRBD1	TRBV15	-
TGTGCCAGCTCACCCGCAGCCTACACAGATACGCAGTATTTT	CASSPAAYTDTQYF	TRBJ2-3	-	TRBV18	-
TGTGCCAGCAGCTCTAAGGGTGGGGGGAACACTGAAGCTTTCTTT	CASSSKGGGNTEAFF	TRBJ1-1	-	TRBV7-2	-
TGTGCCAGCAGCTCCTCGGACCTCTACAATGAGCAGTTCTTC	CASSSSDLYNEQFF	TRBJ2-1	-	TRBV13	-
TGTGCCAGCAGGGGAAGCACAGATACGCAGTATTTT	CASRGSTDTQYF	TRBJ2-3	-	TRBV12-3/TRBV12-4	-
TGCGCCAGCAGCCAAGGGGATAGCGTCGAATCCTACAATGAGCAGTTCTTC	CASSQGDSVESYNEQFF	TRBJ2-1	-	TRBV4-1	-
TGCGCCAGCAGTCAAAAACAGGGATACTACAATGAGCAGTTCTTC	CASSQKQGYYNEQFF	TRBJ2-1	-	TRBV23-1	-
TGTGCCAGCTCACCAGGAGGGGGGGCTTTCTTT	CASSPGGGAFF	TRBJ1-1	-	TRBV18	-
TGTGCCAGCAGCCCCCAGACGGGCGAGCAGTACTTC	CASSPQTGEQYF	TRBJ2-7	-	TRBV9	-
TGTGCCAGTAGTGGCGGGACAGGGGGCGCCTACGAGCAGTACTTC	CASSGGTGGAYEQYF	TRBJ2-7	TRBD1	TRBV19	-
TGTGCCAGCAGTTTATTCACGAGCTCCTACAATGAGCAGTTCTTC	CASSLFTSSYNEQFF	TRBJ2-1	-	TRBV28	-
TGTGCCAGCAGCCTTTTAACAGGAGTCTATGGCTACACCTTC	CASSLLTGVYGYTF	TRBJ1-2	-	TRBV28	-
TGTGCCAGCAGGTGGACTAGCTTCTCCTACAATGAGCAGTTCTTC	CASRWTSFSYNEQFF	TRBJ2-1	TRBD2	TRBV6-5	-
TGTGCCAGCTCACCGGATGGACAGGGTGGAAACACCATATATTTT	CASSPDGQGGNTIYF	TRBJ1-3	TRBD1	TRBV18	-